This TCR beta chain is from a study of cytomegalovirus exposure and HLA in healthy donors. CDR3 length equals 13 residues. Trimming left V 3 bases short and J 1 base short, with 6 bases between. Germline CDR1 WNHNN, CDR2 SYGVQD (reference sequence). Healthy people donating bone marrow made up the donors. PCR employed 60 Vbeta and 13 Jbeta primers. The protocol was immunoSEQ multiplex PCR, while the TCRdb copy is restricted to in-frame clones and leaves out a portion. The table lists roughly 110,000 clones, around 70% of them singletons. Regarding this clone: Antigen: not known.

Study-level results: Follow-up analysis seemed to connect common viral pathogens with several of the most significant clusters identified.

The V and J genes are TRBV10-1 and TRBJ1-1; tentatively, D is TRBD1 (6 bases). Sample: PBMCs. The receptor was isolated from a man under 40 in good health and CMV-seropositive. The CDR3 spells CASSEQGNTEAFF. The CDR3, as DNA: TGCGCCAGCAGTGAACAGGGGAACACTGAAGCTTTCTTT.